What follows are 23 T cell receptor beta chains derived from one specimen sequenced in a study of cytomegalovirus exposure and HLA in healthy donors. The PCR had 60 Vbeta and 13 Jbeta primers. Some clones are missing from TCRdb's copy, which holds only in-frame ones; the method was immunoSEQ multiplex PCR. The top ten clones hold about 10% of a sample with roughly 150,000 clones, roughly 68% of them seen once. The specimen was PBMCs. These receptors were obtained from a man under 40 in good health and CMV-seropositive.

This clone was seen only a few times. The chain couples TRBV10-1 to TRBJ2-5; 11 nucleotides line up with TRBD1. The J call may be wrong; the DNA end is better matched by TRBJ2-7. CDR3 length equals 15 residues. CDR1 is WNHNN and CDR2 is SYGVQD in the germline V gene (reference sequence). The CDR3 bases are TGCGCCAGCAGGACGGGACAGGGGGATTCCTACGAGCAGTACTTC. As protein: CASRTGQGDSYEQYF.

The V call is TRBV5-1, the J call TRBJ1-2, with D perhaps matching TRBD1 (5 bases). Germline CDR1 SGHRS, CDR2 YFSETQ. The CDR3 contains 13 residues. V lost 4 bases and J 4 bases, leaving 11 bases between the germline ends. DNA of the CDR3: TGCGCCAGCAGCCCTCTCGACAGCTATGGCTACACCTTC. This translates into CASSPLDSYGYTF.

The V call is TRBV27, the J call TRBJ1-1; 8 positions agree with TRBD1. Per germline, CDR1 MNHEY and CDR2 SMNVEV (reference sequence). V was pared by 6 bases and J by 0 bases, with 15 bases of the junction left unmatched. CDR3 length: 18 residues. DNA for the CDR3: TGTGCCAGCAGCCTTCAGAGGACAGGGATTTTGATGAACACTGAAGCTTTCTTT. Amino acids: CASSLQRTGILMNTEAFF.

A word on this clone: Other DNA sequences in this sample translate to the same CDR3. The V and J genes are TRBV7-9 and TRBJ1-1, with D perhaps matching TRBD1 (5 bases). V was cut by 1 base and J by 1 base, with 7 bases left in between. The CDR3 is made up of 14 amino acids. Germline V gene sequence: CDR1 SEHNR, CDR2 FQNEAQ (reference sequence). CDR3 in amino acids: CASSLGQGNTEAFF. CDR3 bases: TGTGCCAGCAGCTTAGGGCAGGGGAACACTGAAGCTTTCTTT.

This sequence joins TRBV7-9 and TRBJ1-5; possibly TRBD1 for D (5 bases). CDR3 length: 14 amino acids. V gave up 0 bases and J gave up 4 bases, with 7 bases separating them. Germline CDR1 SEHNR, CDR2 FQNEAQ (reference sequence). The CDR3 region has the DNA TGTGCCAGCAGCTTAGCCACAGGAAATCAGCCCCAGCATTTT. It codes for CASSLATGNQPQHF. Full variable domain (remainder filled in from reference TRBV7-9 and TRBJ1-5): DTGVSQNPRHKITKRGQNVTFRCDPISEHNRLYWYRQTLGQGPEFLTYFQNEAQLEKSRLLSDRFSAERPKGSFSTLEIQRTEQGDSAMYLCASSLATGNQPQHFGDGTRLSIL.

The V call is TRBV2, the J call TRBJ1-1; perhaps TRBD1 as D (6 bases). The germline V and J ends were trimmed by 9 bases and 4 bases, with 12 bases remaining between them. The germline V gene has CDR1 SNHLY and CDR2 FYNNEI. This CDR3 is 12 amino acids long. The chain's CDR3 is CASRTAATEAFF. In nucleotides, the CDR3 is TGTGCCAGTAGGACAGCAGCCACTGAAGCTTTCTTT.

The rearrangement uses TRBV19 and TRBJ1-2; TRBD1 aligns across 7 bases. The CDR3 contains 14 residues. Germline V lookup: CDR1 LNHDA, CDR2 SQIVND (reference sequence). With 7 bases clipped from V and 3 bases from J, the junction kept 8 bases outside the gene matches. The CDR3 DNA sequence: TGTGCCAGTATCCCCGGAGGGGGCGACTATGGCTACACCTTC. Protein product: CASIPGGGDYGYTF. Full variable domain (remainder filled in from reference TRBV19 and TRBJ1-2): DGGITQSPKYLFRKEGQNVTLSCEQNLNHDAMYWYRQDPGQGLRLIYYSQIVNDFQKGDIAEGYSVSREKKESFPLTVTSAQKNPTAFYLCASIPGGGDYGYTFGSGTRLTVV.

This chain links TRBV30 with TRBJ2-5; D is perhaps TRBD2 (7 bases). Trimming removed 6 bases at V and 5 bases at J, with 19 bases between. This CDR3 has 14 amino acids. Germline CDR1 is GTSNPN and CDR2 is SVGIG (reference sequence). CDR3: CACPQGGGSETQYF. The CDR3 DNA reads TGTGCCTGCCCACAAGGCGGGGGCTCGGAGACCCAGTACTTC.

The chain joins TRBV19 to TRBJ1-5; 9 nucleotides align to TRBD1. V lost 6 bases to trimming and J lost 5 bases; unmatched junction nucleotides: 8. The CDR3 is 15 amino acids. From germline, CDR1 is LNHDA and CDR2 SQIVND (reference sequence). CDR3 coding DNA: TGTGCCAGTAGCTTGGACAGGGGAATCGATCAGCCCCAGCATTTT. It translates to CASSLDRGIDQPQHF.

The chain couples TRBV9 to TRBJ1-2, with D maybe TRBD1 (6 bases). Germline assignment: CDR1 SGDLS and CDR2 YYNGEE. With 0 bases removed from V and 8 bases from J, the gap between germline ends came to 14 bases. This CDR3 is built from 14 residues. CDR3: CASSVAGRGEGYTF. The CDR3 bases are TGTGCCAGCAGCGTAGCTGGCAGGGGAGAGGGCTACACCTTC.

CDR3: CASSRPRDTNEQFF. CDR3 nucleotide sequence: TGTGCCAGCAGTCGTCCCCGGGACACCAATGAGCAGTTCTTC. This chain uses TRBV27 with TRBJ2-1, with D possibly TRBD1 on 6 matching bases. Per the germline V gene, CDR1 is MNHEY and CDR2 is SMNVEV (reference sequence). Trimming shortened V by 5 bases and J by 6 bases, and 14 bases separated the two germline ends. There are 14 residues in the CDR3.

The rearrangement uses TRBV15 and TRBJ2-1; 8 nucleotides align to TRBD2. Germline loops: CDR1 LNHNV, CDR2 YYDKDF (reference sequence). With V trimmed by 0 bases and J by 8 bases, 18 bases remained unmatched. The CDR3 runs to 19 residues. CDR3 loop: CATSRDPPSDGRAWYEQFF. DNA of the CDR3: TGTGCCACCAGCAGAGATCCCCCGAGCGACGGGAGGGCCTGGTATGAGCAGTTCTTC.

By sample share, this clone is medium-sized. The same CDR3 is also encoded by other DNA sequences in this sample. The chain is built from TRBV30 and TRBJ1-2, with no clear D. Germline V lookup: CDR1 GTSNPN, CDR2 SVGIG (reference sequence). V was clipped by 0 bases and J by 6 bases, with 20 bases between them. The CDR3 has 16 amino acids. The CDR3 region has the DNA TGTGCCTGGAGTGTATCGTCGACAAACTCGGGAAATGGCTACACCTTC. Amino acids: CAWSVSSTNSGNGYTF. Combining the CDR3 with reference TRBV30 and TRBJ1-2 gives the whole variable domain SQTIHQWPATLVQPVGSPLSLECTVEGTSNPNLYWYRQAAGRGLQLLFYSVGIGQISSEVPQNLSASRPQDRQFILSSKKLLLSDSGFYLCAWSVSSTNSGNGYTFGSGTRLTVV.

This clone was seen a handful of times. The rearrangement uses TRBV2 and TRBJ1-5; 11 bases align to TRBD1. After removal of 7 bases from V and 1 base from J, the junction contained 9 bases not matched to a gene. Germline CDR1 reads SNHLY; CDR2 reads FYNNEI. There are 17 residues in the CDR3. The DNA for the CDR3 is TGTGCCAGCAAGAGGGACAGGGGGGAAGGGAGCAATCAGCCCCAGCATTTT. Protein product: CASKRDRGEGSNQPQHF.

The chain is built from TRBV6-6 and TRBJ2-3, with 13 positions matching TRBD2. V dropped 4 bases and J dropped 6; count of bases not matched to a gene: 4. From germline, CDR1 is MNHNY and CDR2 SVGAGI (reference sequence). The CDR3 is made up of 15 amino acids. The CDR3 nucleotides are TGTGCCAGCAGTTTCCCGACTAGCGGGGGGGATACGCAGTATTTT. Its protein is CASSFPTSGGDTQYF.

The V gene is TRBV7-9, the J gene TRBJ1-4, with 7 bases aligning to TRBD1. The CDR3 extends over 16 amino acids. Per germline, CDR1 SEHNR and CDR2 FQNEAQ (reference sequence). Trimming at V came to 5 bases and at J to 3 bases, leaving 9 bases not matched to a gene. The CDR3: CASSPGQLNSNEKLFF. The CDR3 DNA sequence: TGTGCCAGCAGCCCGGGACAGCTTAACTCTAATGAAAAACTGTTTTTT.

The genes are TRBV30 and TRBJ2-2; 12 positions match TRBD1. Germline loops: CDR1 GTSNPN, CDR2 SVGIG (reference sequence). This CDR3 has 14 amino acids. The V gene end was trimmed by 4 bases and the J gene end by 10 bases; junction bases not matched to a gene: 7. This chain's CDR3 is CAWTPGQGASELFF. CDR3 DNA: TGTGCCTGGACCCCGGGACAGGGGGCGTCGGAGCTGTTTTTT. The full variable domain, completed using reference TRBV30 and TRBJ2-2, is SQTIHQWPATLVQPVGSPLSLECTVEGTSNPNLYWYRQAAGRGLQLLFYSVGIGQISSEVPQNLSASRPQDRQFILSSKKLLLSDSGFYLCAWTPGQGASELFFGEGSRLTVL.

The chain combines TRBV19 with TRBJ2-6; tentatively, D is TRBD1 (8 bases). V was clipped by 6 bases and J by 1 base, with 22 bases between them. The germline V gene encodes CDR1 LNHDA and CDR2 SQIVND (reference sequence). The CDR3 is 19 residues long. CDR3 in DNA: TGTGCCAGTAGCACCCGGGGGGCAGGGGGCGCATCTGGGGCCAACGTCCTGACTTTC. This codes for CASSTRGAGGASGANVLTF.

CDR3 nucleotide sequence: TGCGCCAGCAGCCCTGGACTAGCGGGAGGGGCAGATACGCAGTATTTT. It yields the protein CASSPGLAGGADTQYF. The chain has TRBV5-1 and TRBJ2-3, with 15 bases matching TRBD2. The CDR3 has 16 amino acids. The germline gives CDR1 SGHRS, CDR2 YFSETQ. Losses at the gene ends were 4 bases for V and 4 bases for J; bases not matched to a gene: 4.

J is TRBJ1-1 and V is TRBV5-3; D is uncertain. TRBV5-3 is filed as an ORF, its function uncertain. The CDR3 covers 17 residues. V shed 1 base and J shed 1 base, with 17 bases lying between them. DNA for the CDR3: TGTGCCAGAAGCTTGCAAGCTGAGGATCAAAGGAACACTGAAGCTTTCTTT. Translation gives CARSLQAEDQRNTEAFF.

This chain links TRBV4-1 with TRBJ1-2; D is undetermined. Deletions cut 3 bases from V and 8 bases from J, with 13 bases between. The CDR3 spans 13 residues. CDR1 is MGHRA and CDR2 is YSYEKL in the germline V gene. The CDR3 DNA reads as TGCGCCAGCAGCCAGATAGTAAGAGGCGGCTACACCTTC. As protein: CASSQIVRGGYTF.

This clone has a single count. The gene calls are TRBV27 and TRBJ2-1; the D gene is possibly TRBD2 (5 bases). V lost 0 bases and J lost 8, with 14 bases in between. There are 15 residues in the CDR3. Germline CDR1 reads MNHEY; CDR2 reads SMNVEV (reference sequence). The CDR3 DNA follows: TGTGCCAGCAGTTTATCGCGGACCGGGCGGGATGAGCAGTTCTTC. Protein: CASSLSRTGRDEQFF.

The gene calls are TRBV27 and TRBJ2-7, with a tentative D call TRBD2 (6 bases). The V and J ends lost 5 bases and 9 bases respectively, with 20 bases between them. From germline, CDR1 is MNHEY and CDR2 SMNVEV (reference sequence). This CDR3 is 14 amino acids long. The CDR3 bases are TGTGCCAGCAGTAGTACCGGGGGTCCCCGCGGGCAGTACTTC. It yields the protein CASSSTGGPRGQYF.